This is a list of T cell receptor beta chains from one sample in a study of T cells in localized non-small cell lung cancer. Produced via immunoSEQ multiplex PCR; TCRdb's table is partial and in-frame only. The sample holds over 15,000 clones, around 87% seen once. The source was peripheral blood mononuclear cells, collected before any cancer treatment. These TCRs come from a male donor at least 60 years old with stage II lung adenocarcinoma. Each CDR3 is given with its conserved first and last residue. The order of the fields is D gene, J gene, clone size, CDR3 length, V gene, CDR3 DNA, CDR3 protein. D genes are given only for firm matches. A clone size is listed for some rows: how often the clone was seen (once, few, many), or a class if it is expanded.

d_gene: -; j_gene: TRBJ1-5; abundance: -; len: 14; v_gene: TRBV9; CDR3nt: TGTGCCAGCAGCGTGAGAGGCGGGGATCAGCCCCAGCATTTT; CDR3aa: CASSVRGGDQPQHF
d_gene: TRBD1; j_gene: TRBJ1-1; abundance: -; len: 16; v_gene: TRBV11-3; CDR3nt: TGTGCCAGCAGCTTAGAAGGGGGCCACCTTGCCACTGAAGCTTTCTTT; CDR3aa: CASSLEGGHLATEAFF
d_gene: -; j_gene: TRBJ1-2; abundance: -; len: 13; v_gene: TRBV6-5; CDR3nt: TGTGCCAGCAGTTACTCGGCAAGTAGCAGCTACACCTTC; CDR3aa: CASSYSASSSYTF
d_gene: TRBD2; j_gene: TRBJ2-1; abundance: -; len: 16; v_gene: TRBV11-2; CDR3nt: TGTGCCAGCAGCTGGGGGACTAGCGGGAGCTACAATGAGCAGTTCTTC; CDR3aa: CASSWGTSGSYNEQFF
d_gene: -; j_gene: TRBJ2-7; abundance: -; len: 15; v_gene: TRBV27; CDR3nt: TGTGCCAGCAGTTCACACCGGGACGGAGAGGACGCTTTTATCTTC; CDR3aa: CASSSHRDGEDAFIF
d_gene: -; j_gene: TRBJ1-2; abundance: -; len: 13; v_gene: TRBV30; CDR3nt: TGTGCCTGGAGTGTGAGGGGGATCTATGGCTACACCTTC; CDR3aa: CAWSVRGIYGYTF
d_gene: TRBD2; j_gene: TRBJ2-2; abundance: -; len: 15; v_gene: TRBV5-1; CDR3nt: TGCGCCAGCAGCCGTAGCGGGAGGGACACCGGGGAGCTGTTTTTT; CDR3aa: CASSRSGRDTGELFF
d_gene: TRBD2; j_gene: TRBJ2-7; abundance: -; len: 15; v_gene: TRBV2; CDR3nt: TGTGCCAGCAAAGGGAAAGAAGCGGGACTCAACGAGCAGTACTTC; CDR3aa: CASKGKEAGLNEQYF
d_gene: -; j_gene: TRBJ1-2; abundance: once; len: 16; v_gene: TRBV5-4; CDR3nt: TGTGCCAGCAGCACCAAGGGGGTGCCACCCGGTCTCGGCTACACCTTC; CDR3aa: CASSTKGVPPGLGYTF
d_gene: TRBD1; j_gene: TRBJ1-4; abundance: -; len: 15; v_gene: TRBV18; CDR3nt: TGTGCCAGCTCACCAGACGACAGGGTGGGAGAAAAACTGTTTTTT; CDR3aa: CASSPDDRVGEKLFF
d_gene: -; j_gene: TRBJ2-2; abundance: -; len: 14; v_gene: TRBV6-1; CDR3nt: TGTGCCAGCAGGCCTCCAGGGGGGTCCGGGGAGCTGTTTTTT; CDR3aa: CASRPPGGSGELFF
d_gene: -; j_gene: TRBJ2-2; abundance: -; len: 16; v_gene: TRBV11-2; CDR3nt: TGTGCCAGCAGCTTAGGGTTGGGAAAGAACACCGGGGAGCTGTTTTTT; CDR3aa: CASSLGLGKNTGELFF
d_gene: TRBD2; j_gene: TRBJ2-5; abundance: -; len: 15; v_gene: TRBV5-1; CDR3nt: TGCGCCAGCAGCTTACCGGGAGCGGGGCAAGAGACCCAGTACTTC; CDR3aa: CASSLPGAGQETQYF
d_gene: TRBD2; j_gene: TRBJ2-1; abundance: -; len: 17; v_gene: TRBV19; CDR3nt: TGTGCCAGTAGTATATCGGGGAGGACTAGCGGGAGTAATGAGCAGTTCTTC; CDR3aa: CASSISGRTSGSNEQFF
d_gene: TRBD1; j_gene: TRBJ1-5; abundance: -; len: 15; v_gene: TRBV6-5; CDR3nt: TGTGCCAGCAGTAAAGACAGGGGTGGCAATCAGCCCCAGCATTTT; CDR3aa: CASSKDRGGNQPQHF
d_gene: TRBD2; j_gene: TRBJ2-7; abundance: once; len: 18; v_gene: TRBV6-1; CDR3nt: TGTGCCAGCAGTGAAGCAGGACTAGCGGGAGGGACCTCCTACGAGCAGTACTTC; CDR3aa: CASSEAGLAGGTSYEQYF
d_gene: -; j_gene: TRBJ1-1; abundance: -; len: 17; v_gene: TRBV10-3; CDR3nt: TGTGCCATCGGGGCGGAACAATTCGGGACATCGAACACTGAAGCTTTCTTT; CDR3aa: CAIGAEQFGTSNTEAFF
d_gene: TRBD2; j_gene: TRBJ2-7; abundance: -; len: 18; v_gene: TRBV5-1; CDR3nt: TGCGCCAGCAGCTCAACCAGGCAGACTAGCGGGAGGAGGAACGAGCAGTACTTC; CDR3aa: CASSSTRQTSGRRNEQYF
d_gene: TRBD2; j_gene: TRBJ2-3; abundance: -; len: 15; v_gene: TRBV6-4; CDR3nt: TGTGCCAGCAGTCTCGCTAGCGGGAGAAGGGATACGCAGTATTTT; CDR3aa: CASSLASGRRDTQYF
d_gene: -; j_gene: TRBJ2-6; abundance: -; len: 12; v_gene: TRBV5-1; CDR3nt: TGCGCCAGCCTATCTGGGGCCAACGTCCTGACTTTC; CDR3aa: CASLSGANVLTF
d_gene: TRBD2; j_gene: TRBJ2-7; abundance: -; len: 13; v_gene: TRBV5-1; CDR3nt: TGCGCCAGCAGACTAGCGGGAGGAAGAGAGCAGTACTTC; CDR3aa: CASRLAGGREQYF
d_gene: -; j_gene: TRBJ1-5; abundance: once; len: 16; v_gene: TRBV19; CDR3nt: TGTGCCAGTACCGGCAGGGGCCTCTCGGGAGGGCAGCCCCAGCATTTT; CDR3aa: CASTGRGLSGGQPQHF
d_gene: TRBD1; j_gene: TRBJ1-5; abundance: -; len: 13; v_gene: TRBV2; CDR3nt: TGTGCCAGCAGGCAGGGGGCGAAACAGCCCCAGCATTTT; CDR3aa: CASRQGAKQPQHF
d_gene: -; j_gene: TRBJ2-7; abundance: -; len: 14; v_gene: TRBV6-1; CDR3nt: TGTGCCAGCACCCTGACAGGTTTGCGATACGAGCAGTACTTC; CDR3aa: CASTLTGLRYEQYF
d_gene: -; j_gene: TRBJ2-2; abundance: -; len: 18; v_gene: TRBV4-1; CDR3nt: TGCGCCAGCAGCCAAGAATTTGGAGCAGGGGCGAACACCGGGGAGCTGTTTTTT; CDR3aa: CASSQEFGAGANTGELFF
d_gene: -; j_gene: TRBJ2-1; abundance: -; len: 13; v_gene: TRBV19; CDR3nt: TGTGCCAGTAGTATAGAGAGGGGTGGTGAGCAGTTCTTC; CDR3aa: CASSIERGGEQFF
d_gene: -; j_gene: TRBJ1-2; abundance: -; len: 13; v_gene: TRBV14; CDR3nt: TGTGCCAGCAGCCCCGACAGTAACTATGGCTACACCTTC; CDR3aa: CASSPDSNYGYTF
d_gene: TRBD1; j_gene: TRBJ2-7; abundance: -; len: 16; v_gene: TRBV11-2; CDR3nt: TGTGCCAGCAGCCCCCGGGGACAGGGGATCTTCTACGAGCAGTACTTC; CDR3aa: CASSPRGQGIFYEQYF
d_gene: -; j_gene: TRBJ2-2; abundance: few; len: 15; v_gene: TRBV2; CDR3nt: TGTGCCAGCAGTGAAAGCGGATTGAACACCGGGGAGCTGTTTTTT; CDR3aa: CASSESGLNTGELFF